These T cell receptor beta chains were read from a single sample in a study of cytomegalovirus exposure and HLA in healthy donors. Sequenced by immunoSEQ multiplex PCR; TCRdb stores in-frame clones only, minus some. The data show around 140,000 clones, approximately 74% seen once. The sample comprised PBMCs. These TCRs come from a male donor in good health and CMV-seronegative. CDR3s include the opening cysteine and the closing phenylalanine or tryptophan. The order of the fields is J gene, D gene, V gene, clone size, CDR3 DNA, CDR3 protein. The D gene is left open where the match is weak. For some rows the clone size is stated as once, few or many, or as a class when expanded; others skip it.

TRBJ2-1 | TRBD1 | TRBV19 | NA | TGTGCCAGTATTGGGACAGGGTTATACAATGAGCAGTTCTTC | CASIGTGLYNEQFF
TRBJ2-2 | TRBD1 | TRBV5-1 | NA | TGCGCCAGCAGCCGAGAGACAGGGACCGGGGAGCTGTTTTTT | CASSRETGTGELFF
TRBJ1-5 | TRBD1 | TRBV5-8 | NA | TGTGCCAGCAGCTATGGCACAGGGGGCAGGAACAATCAGCCCCAGCATTTT | CASSYGTGGRNNQPQHF
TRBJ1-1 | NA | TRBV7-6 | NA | TGTGCCAGCAGCTTAGATCTAAGGGGCACTGAAGCTTTCTTT | CASSLDLRGTEAFF
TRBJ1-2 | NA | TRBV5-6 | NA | TGTGCCAGCAGCACGGGAAAGGATGGCTACACCTTC | CASSTGKDGYTF
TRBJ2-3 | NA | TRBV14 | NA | TGTGCCAGCAGCGAGGTTGGAGATACGCAGTATTTT | CASSEVGDTQYF
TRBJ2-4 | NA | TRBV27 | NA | TGTGCCAGCAGTTCCCCTCTAGCCAAAAACATTCAGTACTTC | CASSSPLAKNIQYF
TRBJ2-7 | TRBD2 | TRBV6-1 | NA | TGTGCCAGCACAGGTAGCGGGAGGCCCGAGCAGTACTTC | CASTGSGRPEQYF
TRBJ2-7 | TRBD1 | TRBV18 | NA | TGTGCCAGCTCACCACGACAGGGGGCGGTCTACGAGCAGTACTTC | CASSPRQGAVYEQYF
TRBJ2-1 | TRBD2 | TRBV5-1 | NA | TGCGCCAGCAGCGGGCGGGGGGGCGTAGATGAGCAGTTCTTC | CASSGRGGVDEQFF
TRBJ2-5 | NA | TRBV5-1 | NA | TGCGCCAGCAGCGCCAGCGTCCAAGAGACCCAGTACTTC | CASSASVQETQYF
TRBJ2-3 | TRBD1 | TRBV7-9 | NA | TGTGCCAGCAGCTTGGGACAGGCCACAGATACGCAGTATTTT | CASSLGQATDTQYF
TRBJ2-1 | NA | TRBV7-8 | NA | TGTGCCAGCAGCTTAGCACAGGGAGCGATCAATGAGCAGTTCTTC | CASSLAQGAINEQFF
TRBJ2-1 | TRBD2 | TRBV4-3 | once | TGCGCCAGCAGCCAAGATAGCGGGGGCTCCTACAATGAGCAGTTCTTC | CASSQDSGGSYNEQFF
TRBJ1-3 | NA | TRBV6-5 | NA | TGTGCCAGCAGTTACGCAGGTTCTCCTGGAAACACCATATATTTT | CASSYAGSPGNTIYF
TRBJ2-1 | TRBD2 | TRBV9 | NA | TGTGCCAGCACATCGGGAGGGCCTTACAATGAGCAGTTCTTC | CASTSGGPYNEQFF